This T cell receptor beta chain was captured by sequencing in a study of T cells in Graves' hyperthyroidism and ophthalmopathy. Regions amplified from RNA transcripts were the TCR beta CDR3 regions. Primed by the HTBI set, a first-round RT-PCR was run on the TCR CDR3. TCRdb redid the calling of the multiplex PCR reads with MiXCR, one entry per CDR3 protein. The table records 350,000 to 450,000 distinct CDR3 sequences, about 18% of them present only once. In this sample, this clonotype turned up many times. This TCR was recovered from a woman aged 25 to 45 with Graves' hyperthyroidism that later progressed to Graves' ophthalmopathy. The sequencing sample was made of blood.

CDR3 sequence reads: CASSSSGTSGRDPTDTQYF. In nucleotides, the CDR3 is TGTGCCAGCAGTTCCTCCGGGACTAGCGGGAGGGATCCCACAGATACGCAGTATTTT. The rearrangement joins TRBV12-3 or TRBV12-4 to TRBJ2-3, with TRBD2 matching over 16 bases. Unmatched junction bases numbered 9, after V lost 4 bases and J lost 2 bases. The CDR3 runs to 19 residues.